These 11 T cell receptor beta chains were all obtained from the same sample, sequenced in a study of blood T cell repertoires in COVID-19. The method was immunoSEQ multiplex PCR; TCRdb's version includes in-frame clones alone and lacks a portion of them. The sample consists of about 280,000 clones, around nine tenths of them appearing once. The specimen sequenced was PBMCs or T cells enriched from blood (not recorded which). Every receptor here comes from a woman between 35 and 50 years old who had recovered from COVID-19.

The chain uses TRBV7-2 and TRBJ2-1, with a possible D match to TRBD2 (5 bases). The V gene lost 3 bases and the J gene lost 6 bases, with 15 bases spanning the gap. CDR1 and CDR2 from the germline V gene are SGHTA and FQGNSA. This CDR3 is 15 amino acids long. The CDR3: CASSFSSRLFNEQFF. The CDR3 bases are TGTGCCAGCAGCTTCTCTAGCAGACTGTTCAATGAGCAGTTCTTC.

J is TRBJ2-7 and V is TRBV11-3; D might be TRBD2 (5 bases). The CDR3 loop spans 13 amino acids. V shed 1 base and J shed 7 bases, with 11 bases lying between them. Germline loops: CDR1 SGHNT, CDR2 YENEEA. CDR3 residues: CASSLVTSGEQYF. The CDR3 nucleotides are TGTGCCAGCAGCTTAGTTACCTCGGGGGAGCAGTACTTC.

The chain uses TRBV28 and TRBJ2-3, with TRBD2 matching 7 bases. V gave up 1 base and J gave up 5 bases; unmatched junction bases: 9. CDR1 and CDR2 (germline): MDHEN, SYDVKM. The CDR3 sequence is 16 residues long. The chain's CDR3 is CASSLLSSGDRDTQYF. The CDR3 DNA is TGTGCCAGCAGTTTATTGTCTAGCGGAGACCGAGATACGCAGTATTTT.

This chain uses TRBV15 with TRBJ2-7; maybe TRBD2 (5 bases). The CDR3 consists of 15 residues. Per the germline V gene, CDR1 is LNHNV and CDR2 is YYDKDF (reference sequence). Trimming removed 1 base at V and 0 bases at J, with 10 bases between. DNA for the CDR3: TGTGCCACCAGCAGAGCGGCGGGCCTCTCCTACGAGCAGTACTTC. It yields the protein CATSRAAGLSYEQYF.

The gene calls are TRBV11-3 and TRBJ1-5, with 8 nucleotides matching TRBD1. This CDR3 is 16 amino acids long. With V trimmed by 8 bases and J by 0 bases, 9 bases remained unmatched. Germline CDR1 and CDR2: SGHNT and YENEEA. This CDR3 reads CASPQGQGYSNQPQHF. The CDR3 nucleotides read TGTGCCAGCCCCCAAGGACAGGGATATAGCAATCAGCCCCAGCATTTT.

This clone was seen only once. The V gene is TRBV15, the J gene TRBJ2-7; D remains ambiguous. CDR3 size: 16 residues. Germline V CDR1 and CDR2: LNHNV, YYDKDF (reference sequence). V gave up 0 bases and J gave up 3 bases, with 15 bases separating them. The CDR3 protein is CATSRDRSSAFYEQYF. The CDR3 nucleotides are TGTGCCACCAGCAGAGATCGGTCGAGCGCCTTCTACGAGCAGTACTTC. Supplemented by reference TRBV15 and TRBJ2-7, the full variable domain reads DAMVIQNPRYQVTQFGKPVTLSCSQTLNHNVMYWYQQKSSQAPKLLFHYYDKDFNNEADTPDNFQSRRPNTSFCFLDIRSPGLGDTAMYLCATSRDRSSAFYEQYFGPGTRLTVT.

The CDR3 loop reads CASRARSYEQYF. The CDR3 DNA reads TGTGCCAGCAGGGCCAGATCCTACGAGCAGTACTTC. The chain is built from TRBV28 and TRBJ2-7; D not certain. The CDR3 totals 12 residues. Germline V gene data show CDR1 as MDHEN and CDR2 as SYDVKM. The ends were cut back, 6 bases at V and 1 base at J, with 7 bases in the middle.

This rearrangement joins TRBV11-2 to TRBJ2-7, with a tentative D call TRBD2 (5 bases). V lost 5 bases to trimming and J lost 3 bases, with 14 bases between them. Germline CDR1 SGHAT, CDR2 FQNNGV. This CDR3 contains 14 residues. This CDR3 reads CASSPPTGFYEQYF. In nucleotides, the CDR3 is TGTGCCAGCAGCCCACCCACGGGGTTCTACGAGCAGTACTTC.

The gene calls are TRBV3-1 (or the pseudogene TRBV3-2) and TRBJ2-5; the match to TRBD2 covers 9 bases. The CDR3 runs 16 residues. Per the germline V gene, CDR1 is LGHDT and CDR2 is YNNKEL (reference sequence). Unmatched junction bases numbered 3, after V lost 1 base and J lost 0 bases. CDR3 DNA: TGTGCCAGCAGCCAAGGGGTAGCGGGAGACCAAGAGACCCAGTACTTC. Translated: CASSQGVAGDQETQYF.

The chain links TRBV7-9 to TRBJ2-1, with TRBD2 identical over 8 bases. The CDR3 spans 14 residues. J gave up 7 bases and V 3 bases, and 5 bases lay outside the gene matches. CDR1 is SEHNR, CDR2 FQNEAQ, per germline (reference sequence). In DNA form, the CDR3 reads TGTGCCAGCAGCTTCGTGACTAGCGTTAATGAGCAGTTCTTC. Translation gives CASSFVTSVNEQFF.

V is TRBV11-1 and J is TRBJ2-6; TRBD2 is a possible D gene (5 bases). Trimming took 5 bases from V and 3 from J, leaving 11 bases between them. The CDR3 spans 15 residues. CDR1 and CDR2 from the germline V gene are SGHAT and FQDESV (reference sequence). CDR3 amino acids: CASSLRRYGANVLTF. CDR3 nucleotides: TGTGCCAGCAGCCTCAGGAGGTATGGGGCCAACGTCCTGACTTTC.